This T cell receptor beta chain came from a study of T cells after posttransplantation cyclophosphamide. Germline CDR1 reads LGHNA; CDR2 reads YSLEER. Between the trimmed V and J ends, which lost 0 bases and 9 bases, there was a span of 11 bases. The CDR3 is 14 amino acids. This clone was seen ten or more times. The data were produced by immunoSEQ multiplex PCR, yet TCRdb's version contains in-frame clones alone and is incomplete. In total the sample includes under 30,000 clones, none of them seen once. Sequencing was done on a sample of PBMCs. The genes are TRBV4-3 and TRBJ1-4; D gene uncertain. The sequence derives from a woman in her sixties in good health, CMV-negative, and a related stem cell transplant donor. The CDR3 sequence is CASSQEAFRQKLFF. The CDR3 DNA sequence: TGCGCCAGCAGCCAAGAAGCTTTCAGGCAAAAACTGTTTTTT.